This TCR beta chain is from a study of Graves' ophthalmopathy and Graves' hyperthyroidism. Having ophthalmopathy, the donors showed moderate-to-severe activity, CAS ≥3 and NOSPECS ≥4, with disease lasting under 3 months. Enrollment excluded any patients with other autoimmune diseases, uncontrolled infections, pregnancy or lactation. With 2 bases clipped from V and 10 bases from J, the junction kept 9 bases outside the gene matches. Germline loops: CDR1 GTSNPN, CDR2 SVGIG (reference sequence). CDR3 length: 15 amino acids. This clonotype was counted ten times or more. Investigators amplified TCR beta CDR3 regions from RNA transcripts. Second-round multiplex PCR came after first-round RT-PCR with HTBI primers. Each CDR3 protein gets one entry after TCRdb re-called the multiplex PCR reads with MiXCR. Of around 470,000 distinct CDR3 sequences in the sample, under 15% were seen once.

The chain employs TRBV30 and TRBJ1-6; 9 bases match TRBD1. Sequencing used blood. This sequence was found in a young woman with Graves' ophthalmopathy. CDR3 nucleotide sequence: TGTGCCTGGAGTTCCACAGGGGGCGAGGAGTCACCCCTCCACTTT. It specifies CAWSSTGGEESPLHF.